The 11 T cell receptor beta chains in this list originate from one sample, sequenced in a study of a mutant IDH1 vaccine in newly diagnosed glioma (dated by TCRdb to 2020 to 2022). Preparation of the library involved the immunoSEQ multiplex PCR assay. Sourced from immuneACCESS, this table was stored by TCRdb with only in-frame sequences that have V and J called. A share of the clones is absent; for the studies checked, an unresolved V gene accounts for under half, and the remainder has no known explanation. The sample table shows tens of thousands of clones, and roughly 80% are seen once. About 6% of the sample comes from the top ten. In light of the paper, this sample's time point label describes: week 11, during vaccination. Each vaccine dose, consisting of 300 ug of a 20-mer mutant IDH1 peptide in Montanide, was administered subcutaneously with topical imiquimod. For these TCRs, the target antigens are not known.

Material: PBMCs, obtained from a glioma patient whose treatment included an IDH1 peptide vaccine. The receptors shown here come from a man in his forties or fifties with glioma.

The J gene is TRBJ2-7, the V gene TRBV5-1; 7 bases match TRBD1. The CDR3 length is 14 residues. The germline V gene encodes CDR1 SGHRS and CDR2 YFSETQ. Trimming cost V 4 bases and J 4 bases; bases outside gene matches: 8. CDR3 DNA sequence: TGCGCCAGCAGCAGCTGGGACAGCAATTACGAGCAGTACTTC. Translating gives CASSSWDSNYEQYF.

This clone was counted a single time. The rearrangement joins TRBV6-1 to TRBJ1-2; the D is unclear. V lost 4 bases, J lost 0 bases, and 15 bases lay in between. The CDR3 covers 16 residues. Germline loops: CDR1 MNHNS, CDR2 SASEGT. The CDR3 sequence is CASSATGPVSNYGYTF. Written as DNA, the CDR3 is TGTGCCAGCAGTGCCACCGGACCTGTATCTAACTATGGCTACACCTTC.

This chain uses TRBV4-2 with TRBJ1-3; no clear D. Germline V gene sequence: CDR1 LGHNA, CDR2 YNFKEQ. CDR3 length: 16 amino acids. V lost 0 bases and J 2 bases, leaving 11 bases between the germline ends. The CDR3 reads CASSQDLGNTGNTIYF. Here the CDR3 DNA reads TGTGCCAGCAGCCAAGACCTGGGAAATACTGGAAACACCATATATTTT.

The chain carries TRBV7-2 and TRBJ1-3; D gene unclear. The CDR3 is 14 amino acids. With 3 bases removed from V and 0 bases from J, the gap between germline ends came to 6 bases. Germline V gene sequence: CDR1 SGHTA, CDR2 FQGNSA. CDR3 in amino acids: CASSFLSSGNTIYF. DNA of the CDR3: TGTGCCAGCAGCTTTCTCAGCTCTGGAAACACCATATATTTT.

This sequence joins TRBV27 and TRBJ2-7, with 10 bases that match TRBD1. Germline V gene data show CDR1 as MNHEY and CDR2 as SMNVEV (reference sequence). With V trimmed by 8 bases and J by 4 bases, 2 bases remained unmatched. The CDR3 is made up of 12 amino acids. The CDR3 sequence: CASWDRGYEQYF. In nucleotides, the CDR3 is TGTGCCAGCTGGGACAGGGGATACGAGCAGTACTTC.

This rearrangement joins TRBV4-1 to TRBJ1-2, with unresolved D. This CDR3 is 13 amino acids long. Looked up from germline, CDR1 is MGHRA and CDR2 is YSYEKL. Trimming removed 0 bases from V and 3 bases from J, with 5 bases in between. The CDR3 protein is CASSQDGYYGYTF. Written as DNA, the CDR3 is TGCGCCAGCAGCCAAGACGGGTACTATGGCTACACCTTC.

This clone showed up just a few times. The rearrangement uses TRBV6-1 and TRBJ2-1; the D is unclear. Trimming pared 7 bases from V and 8 bases from J, leaving 9 bases between. The CDR3 is 11 amino acids. The germline V gene encodes CDR1 MNHNS and CDR2 SASEGT. CDR3 amino acids: CASKKDYEQFF. CDR3 DNA: TGTGCCAGCAAAAAGGATTATGAGCAGTTCTTC.

The V and J genes are TRBV29-1 and TRBJ2-5; D is uncertain. Trimming stripped 4 bases from V and 0 bases from J, with 12 bases between. Per germline, CDR1 SQVTM and CDR2 ANQGSEA. CDR3 size: 14 residues. CDR3 protein: CSVVNRVYQETQYF. CDR3 sequence (DNA): TGCAGCGTTGTAAATCGGGTTTACCAAGAGACCCAGTACTTC.

The rearrangement links TRBV2 to TRBJ1-6; possible D gene TRBD1, 6 bases. The germline gives CDR1 SNHLY, CDR2 FYNNEI. The ends were cut back, 6 bases at V and 10 bases at J, with 16 bases in the middle. The CDR3 has 14 amino acids. CDR3 sequence: CASRIGGARSPLHF. As DNA, the CDR3 is TGTGCCAGCAGGATTGGGGGGGCCCGCTCACCCCTCCACTTT.

The CDR3 nucleotides are TGTGCCTGGAGTGTACAGGGCGGACAGCCCCAGCATTTT. This encodes CAWSVQGGQPQHF. V gene TRBV30 combines with J gene TRBJ1-5; the D gene is possibly TRBD1 (6 bases). The germline CDR1 and CDR2 sequences are GTSNPN and SVGIG (reference sequence). Trimming stripped 0 bases from V and 7 bases from J, with 10 bases between. This CDR3 region has 13 residues.

The chain joins TRBV25-1 to TRBJ2-7, with 8 bases aligning to TRBD2. After removal of 6 bases from V and 2 bases from J, the junction contained 9 bases not matched to a gene. Germline CDR1 is MGHDK and CDR2 is SYGVNS. The CDR3 runs to 15 residues. The CDR3 spells CASSLGLASPYEQYF. The CDR3 DNA is TGTGCCAGCAGCCTAGGACTAGCCTCTCCCTACGAGCAGTACTTC.